This T cell receptor (beta chain) was observed in a study of blood T cell repertoires in COVID-19. Only one count was recorded for this clone. The data were produced by immunoSEQ multiplex PCR, yet TCRdb's version contains in-frame clones alone and is incomplete. This table holds some 130,000 clones, about 86% found once. Specimen: PBMCs or T cells enriched from blood (not recorded which). This clonotype was obtained from a woman between 45 and 60 years old who had recovered from COVID-19.

This CDR3 is CASSYPLLPSNYGYTF. As DNA, the CDR3 is TGTGCCAGCAGTTACCCCCTTCTACCGTCTAACTATGGCTACACCTTC. The V gene is TRBV6-6, the J gene TRBJ1-2; D uncertain. The CDR3 extends over 16 amino acids. Germline-derived CDR1 and CDR2 are MNHNY and SVGAGI (reference sequence). V lost 2 bases and J lost 0, with 13 bases in between.